Presented here are 14 T cell receptor beta chains from one specimen sequenced in a study of CD8+ T cells in alopecia areata. cDNA prepared by RNA extraction and subsequent reverse transcription served as the template for sequencing. Sequencing used immunoSEQ multiplex PCR; TCRdb keeps in-frame clones, though not all of them. In the table there are 70,000 to 95,000 clones, roughly half of which are singletons. Sequencing was carried out using NKG2D-high CD8+ T cells sorted from blood. These receptors all stem from a human donor with alopecia areata.

This clone has a count of ten or more. The CDR3 region has the DNA TGCGCCAGCAGCCTAGCGGGAGCAGAAGATACGCAGTATTTT. Amino acids: CASSLAGAEDTQYF. This sequence joins TRBV4-1 and TRBJ2-3; 9 nucleotides agree with TRBD2. This CDR3 is built from 14 residues. The V gene end was trimmed by 4 bases and the J gene end by 5 bases; junction bases not matched to a gene: 4. Germline CDR1 MGHRA, CDR2 YSYEKL.

The chain employs TRBV9 and TRBJ2-7; no reliable D call. V gave up 0 bases and J gave up 2 bases, with 12 bases separating them. This CDR3 region has 15 residues. Germline V gene data show CDR1 as SGDLS and CDR2 as YYNGEE. The CDR3, as DNA: TGTGCCAGCAGCGTAGGTCACCCAGGCCCCTACGAGCAGTACTTC. Protein sequence: CASSVGHPGPYEQYF. The variable domain in full, completed from reference TRBV9 and TRBJ2-7, reads DSGVTQTPKHLITATGQRVTLRCSPRSGDLSVYWYQQSLDQGLQFLIQYYNGEERAKGNILERFSAQQFPDLHSELNLSSLELGDSALYFCASSVGHPGPYEQYFGPGTRLTVT.

The rearrangement joins TRBV28 to TRBJ2-1; 7 bases are a match to TRBD2. Per the germline V gene, CDR1 is MDHEN and CDR2 is SYDVKM. This CDR3 spans 15 amino acids. The junction had 5 bases not matched to a gene; V was cut back by 3 bases and J by 3 bases. The CDR3, as DNA: TGTGCCAGCAGTTTGGTGGGAGGGAACTACAATGAGCAGTTCTTC. Residues: CASSLVGGNYNEQFF.

The chain links TRBV27 to TRBJ2-3; D gene unclear. The V end lost 2 bases, the J end lost 4 bases, and 4 bases lay between the germline ends. This CDR3 contains 12 residues. CDR1 is MNHEY and CDR2 is SMNVEV in the germline V gene (reference sequence). CDR3: CASSLTPDTQYF. CDR3 nucleotides: TGTGCCAGCAGTTTAACTCCAGATACGCAGTATTTT.

This rearrangement joins TRBV5-6 to TRBJ2-7, with TRBD2 as a possible D gene (6 bases). The CDR3 sequence is 17 residues long. Trimming removed 0 bases from V and 7 bases from J, with 23 bases in between. The germline V gene encodes CDR1 SGHDT and CDR2 YYEEEE. The CDR3 is CASSLGYAWDRGVEQYF. CDR3 nucleotides: TGTGCCAGCAGCTTGGGGTATGCGTGGGACCGCGGGGTGGAGCAGTACTTC.

The gene calls are TRBV28 and TRBJ2-7; 7 positions match TRBD2. Looked up from germline, CDR1 is MDHEN and CDR2 is SYDVKM. V was clipped by 3 bases and J by 1 base; unmatched bases: 6. CDR3 size: 15 residues. In DNA, the CDR3 is TGTGCCAGCAGTTTCCCTAGCGGTATTTCCTACGAGCAGTACTTC. This encodes CASSFPSGISYEQYF.

Here the CDR3 reads CSVDDLQVLNEQFF. The CDR3 DNA follows: TGCAGCGTTGATGATTTACAAGTTCTCAATGAGCAGTTCTTC. This chain connects TRBV29-1 to TRBJ2-1, with unresolved D. Looked up from germline, CDR1 is SQVTM and CDR2 is ANQGSEA. The V end lost 3 bases, the J end lost 6 bases, and 15 bases lay between the germline ends. The CDR3 is 14 amino acids.

This clone was seen only a few times. The sample holds other DNA sequences that translate to the same CDR3. The V gene is TRBV29-1, the J gene TRBJ2-1, with 7 bases lining up with TRBD1. The CDR3 is 13 amino acids. With V trimmed by 4 bases and J by 1 base, 1 base remained unmatched. Germline V CDR1 and CDR2: SQVTM, ANQGSEA. In DNA, the CDR3 is TGCAGCGTTGCAGGGGGTTCCTACAATGAGCAGTTCTTC. This codes for CSVAGGSYNEQFF.

In DNA, the CDR3 is TGTGCCAGCAGCTCACAGACTAGGCCCTCCTACGAGCAGTACTTC. Encoded protein: CASSSQTRPSYEQYF. The rearrangement joins TRBV7-2 to TRBJ2-7; weak D call: TRBD2 (6 bases). The germline CDR1 and CDR2 sequences are SGHTA and FQGNSA. V was trimmed by 4 bases and J by 0 bases, leaving 13 bases between them. The CDR3 totals 15 residues.

The CDR3: CASSRERQSNEKLFF. DNA of the CDR3: TGTGCCAGCAGCCGAGAGCGCCAGTCTAATGAAAAACTGTTTTTT. V and J are TRBV7-9 and TRBJ1-4; unclear D gene. The CDR3 runs to 15 residues. Germline CDR1 reads SEHNR; CDR2 reads FQNEAQ (reference sequence). Trimming removed 5 bases from V and 3 bases from J, with 13 bases in between.

This chain uses TRBV4-1 with TRBJ2-7; the D gene could be TRBD1 or TRBD2 (5 bases each). This CDR3 is 14 amino acids long. V was clipped by 1 base and J by 5 bases, with 12 bases between them. Germline lookup yields CDR1 MGHRA and CDR2 YSYEKL. The CDR3: CASSQGPRGDEQYF. DNA for the CDR3: TGCGCCAGCAGCCAAGGGCCGAGGGGCGACGAGCAGTACTTC.

This clone occurred a few times. The V and J genes are TRBV7-2 and TRBJ2-1; possibly TRBD2 for D (5 bases). V lost 7 bases, J lost 0 bases, and 10 bases lay in between. CDR1 and CDR2 (germline): SGHTA, FQGNSA. There are 14 residues in the CDR3. This CDR3 is CASTMGSSYNEQFF. CDR3 bases: TGTGCCAGCACCATGGGGAGCTCCTACAATGAGCAGTTCTTC.

The V call is TRBV28, the J call TRBJ2-1; D is uncertain. This CDR3 has 12 residues. The germline V gene encodes CDR1 MDHEN and CDR2 SYDVKM. V shed 3 bases and J shed 9 bases, with 9 bases lying between them. The DNA of the CDR3 is TGTGCCAGCAGTTTCGAGGTCAGTGAGCAGTTCTTC. Encoded protein: CASSFEVSEQFF. The full variable domain, completed using reference TRBV28 and TRBJ2-1, is DVKVTQSSRYLVKRTGEKVFLECVQDMDHENMFWYRQDPGLGLRLIYFSYDVKMKEKGDIPEGYSVSREKKERFSLILESASTNQTSMYLCASSFEVSEQFFGPGTRLTVL.

The chain recombines TRBV5-1 with TRBJ1-1; D uncertain. Germline-derived CDR1 and CDR2 are SGHRS and YFSETQ. The CDR3 loop spans 12 amino acids. Deletions cut 4 bases from V and 6 bases from J, with 10 bases between. The CDR3, as DNA: TGCGCCAGCAGCAACCAGGTTCCTGAAGCTTTCTTT. Protein product: CASSNQVPEAFF.